A selection of T cell receptor beta chains follows, all from one sample in a study of blood T cell repertoires in COVID-19. Assay: immunoSEQ multiplex PCR; the TCRdb copy retains only in-frame clones and omits some. Found here are 150,000 to 200,000 clones, around nine tenths of them singletons; the top ten hold roughly 3.6%. The sequenced material came from peripheral blood. The receptors were sampled from a man between 18 and 35 years old with active or convalescent COVID-19. CDR3s include the opening cysteine and the closing phenylalanine or tryptophan. The order of the fields is clone size, V gene, J gene, D gene, CDR3 protein, CDR3 DNA. A D gene is named only where the DNA matches it firmly. A row's size may be missing; if present it is once, few, many or a size class.

abundance: .; v_gene: TRBV2; j_gene: TRBJ2-1; d_gene: TRBD1; CDR3aa: CASTPTGGAFIGEQFF; CDR3nt: TGTGCCAGCACTCCGACAGGGGGCGCGTTCATCGGTGAGCAGTTCTTC
abundance: .; v_gene: TRBV18; j_gene: TRBJ2-2; d_gene: .; CDR3aa: CASSPWRSYPGELFF; CDR3nt: TGTGCCAGCTCACCATGGAGGAGTTATCCCGGGGAGCTGTTTTTT
abundance: .; v_gene: TRBV24-1; j_gene: TRBJ1-5; d_gene: .; CDR3aa: CATSDSLGLSNQPQHF; CDR3nt: TGTGCCACCAGTGATTCCCTCGGGTTAAGCAATCAGCCCCAGCATTTT
abundance: .; v_gene: TRBV2; j_gene: TRBJ1-5; d_gene: .; CDR3aa: CASSKSYSNQPQHF; CDR3nt: TGTGCCAGCAGTAAGAGCTATAGCAATCAGCCCCAGCATTTT
abundance: .; v_gene: TRBV9; j_gene: TRBJ2-7; d_gene: TRBD1; CDR3aa: CASSVRGTGKYF; CDR3nt: TGTGCCAGCAGCGTACGAGGGACAGGGAAGTACTTC
abundance: .; v_gene: TRBV14; j_gene: TRBJ1-2; d_gene: .; CDR3aa: CATKKGGGYTF; CDR3nt: TGTGCCACAAAAAAAGGGGGTGGCTACACCTTC
abundance: .; v_gene: TRBV7-9; j_gene: TRBJ2-1; d_gene: TRBD2; CDR3aa: CASSSLAGGAYNEQFF; CDR3nt: TGTGCCAGCAGCTCCTTAGCGGGAGGGGCCTACAATGAGCAGTTCTTC
abundance: .; v_gene: TRBV6-5; j_gene: TRBJ1-2; d_gene: .; CDR3aa: CASSYGQTNYGYTF; CDR3nt: TGTGCCAGCAGTTACGGGCAGACTAACTATGGCTACACCTTC
abundance: .; v_gene: TRBV9; j_gene: TRBJ2-1; d_gene: .; CDR3aa: CASSVAGGLNNEQFF; CDR3nt: TGTGCCAGCAGCGTAGCGGGGGGCCTCAACAATGAGCAGTTCTTC
abundance: few; v_gene: TRBV28; j_gene: TRBJ1-6; d_gene: .; CDR3aa: CASKRGPLYNSPLHF; CDR3nt: TGTGCCAGCAAAAGGGGCCCACTTTATAATTCACCCCTCCACTTT
abundance: .; v_gene: TRBV10-3; j_gene: TRBJ2-1; d_gene: TRBD2; CDR3aa: CAISGTSGGNEQFF; CDR3nt: TGTGCCATCAGTGGGACTAGCGGGGGCAATGAGCAGTTCTTC
abundance: .; v_gene: TRBV28; j_gene: TRBJ2-1; d_gene: TRBD2; CDR3aa: CASSIPAGGLNEQFF; CDR3nt: TGTGCCAGCAGTATCCCAGCGGGGGGGTTGAATGAGCAGTTCTTC
abundance: .; v_gene: TRBV7-8; j_gene: TRBJ2-5; d_gene: TRBD2; CDR3aa: CASRRSGGEETQYF; CDR3nt: TGTGCCAGCAGACGTAGCGGGGGGGAAGAGACCCAGTACTTC
abundance: .; v_gene: TRBV6-5; j_gene: TRBJ1-5; d_gene: TRBD1; CDR3aa: CATRASGTGGQPQHF; CDR3nt: TGTGCCACCAGAGCGTCCGGGACAGGGGGTCAGCCCCAGCATTTT
abundance: .; v_gene: TRBV5-6; j_gene: TRBJ1-2; d_gene: TRBD1; CDR3aa: CASSSTGGETYGYTF; CDR3nt: TGTGCCAGCAGCTCGACAGGGGGCGAGACTTATGGCTACACCTTC
abundance: .; v_gene: TRBV5-5; j_gene: TRBJ2-5; d_gene: TRBD1; CDR3aa: CASSPWTGQETQYF; CDR3nt: TGTGCCAGCAGCCCATGGACAGGACAAGAGACCCAGTACTTC